Here is one T cell receptor (beta chain) with its context. The data derive from a study of blood T cell repertoires in COVID-19. This table comes from immunoSEQ multiplex PCR, and its TCRdb copy is limited to in-frame clones, with some not included. Of more than 70,000 clones listed, around nine tenths are singletons. The CDR3 consists of 13 residues. Germline assignment: CDR1 SGHAT and CDR2 FQNNGV. Trimming stripped 5 bases from V and 7 bases from J, with 14 bases between. Source material: peripheral blood. The source is a man aged 55 to 70 with acute or convalescent COVID-19. The chain joins TRBV11-2 to TRBJ1-1; D is possibly TRBD1 (6 bases). CDR3 protein: CASSPRRGSEAFF. The CDR3 DNA follows: TGTGCCAGCAGCCCTCGCAGGGGAAGTGAAGCTTTCTTT.